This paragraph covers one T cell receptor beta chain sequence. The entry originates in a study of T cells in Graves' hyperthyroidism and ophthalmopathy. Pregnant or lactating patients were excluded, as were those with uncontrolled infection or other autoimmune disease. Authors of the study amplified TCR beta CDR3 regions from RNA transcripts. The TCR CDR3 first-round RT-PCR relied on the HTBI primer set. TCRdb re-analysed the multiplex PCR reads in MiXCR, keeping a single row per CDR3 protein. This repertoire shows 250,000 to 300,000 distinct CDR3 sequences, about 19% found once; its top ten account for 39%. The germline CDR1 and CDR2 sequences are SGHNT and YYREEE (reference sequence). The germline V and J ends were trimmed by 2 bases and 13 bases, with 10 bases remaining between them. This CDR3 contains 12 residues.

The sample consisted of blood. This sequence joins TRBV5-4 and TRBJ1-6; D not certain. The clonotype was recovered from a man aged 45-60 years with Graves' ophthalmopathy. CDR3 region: CASSLNGVPLHF. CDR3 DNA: TGTGCCAGCAGCTTAAACGGGGTCCCCCTCCACTTT.